These 24 T cell receptor beta chains came from one sample sequenced in a study of CD8 T cells in ankylosing spondylitis. Study results and caveats: Apparently characteristic of ankylosing spondylitis blood was a TCR beta motif (eight highly homologous variants).

TCRdb used MiXCR to reprocess the 5' RACE reads, holding one entry per CDR3 protein. The profile shows some 840,000 distinct CDR3 sequences, about 10% of them singletons. Their target antigens are unknown. The source material was blood, either unsorted or a sorted T cell fraction (not recorded which). The receptor set was obtained from a male donor with ankylosing spondylitis.

The rearrangement links TRBV6-1 to TRBJ2-7; tentatively, D is TRBD1 (6 bases). Germline V CDR1 and CDR2: MNHNS, SASEGT. V lost 8 bases and J lost 2, with 16 bases in between. The CDR3 contains 14 residues. The CDR3 sequence is CASQGQGQAYEQYF. The CDR3 DNA follows: TGTGCCAGCCAGGGGCAGGGGCAGGCCTACGAGCAGTACTTC.

The chain recombines TRBV29-1 with TRBJ2-5; TRBD1 agrees at 8 bases. Germline CDR1 and CDR2: SQVTM and ANQGSEA. V gave up 5 bases and J gave up 2 bases; unmatched junction bases: 10. The CDR3 length is 15 residues. CDR3 bases: TGCAGCGTTAGACAGGGGCGAGGGTTTCAAGAGACCCAGTACTTC. Protein: CSVRQGRGFQETQYF.

This clonotype was observed a handful of times. In DNA, the CDR3 is TGCAGTGCACCTGGGAGTCTGGGACAGGGATTGGACGAGCAGTACTTC. As protein: CSAPGSLGQGLDEQYF. The chain employs TRBV20-1 and TRBJ2-7; 9 nucleotides line up with TRBD1. V shed 6 bases, J shed 5 bases, and the junction held 17 bases outside the gene matches. Germline CDR1 DFQATT, CDR2 SNEGSKA (reference sequence). The CDR3 has 16 amino acids.

The chain couples TRBV20-1 to TRBJ2-7; TRBD1 matches 8 bases. The length of the CDR3 is 14 residues. The V segment lost 1 base and the J segment 3 bases; nucleotides outside the gene matches: 5. Looked up from germline, CDR1 is DFQATT and CDR2 is SNEGSKA (reference sequence). This CDR3 reads CSARAGGNVYEQYF. As DNA, the CDR3 is TGCAGTGCTAGAGCAGGGGGCAACGTCTACGAGCAGTACTTC.

This clonotype was counted a few times. The gene calls are TRBV11-2 and TRBJ1-1; TRBD1 matches at 10 bases. The CDR3 has 18 residues. V shed 5 bases and J 0 bases; nucleotides not matched to a gene: 12. Per the germline V gene, CDR1 is SGHAT and CDR2 is FQNNGV. For the CDR3, the DNA is TGTGCCAGCAGCCAGCATTTTATGGACAGGGGGATGAACACTGAAGCTTTCTTT. Translating gives CASSQHFMDRGMNTEAFF.

The chain recombines TRBV4-2 with TRBJ1-1, with D unresolved. Germline CDR1 LGHNA, CDR2 YNFKEQ. V was pared by 3 bases and J by 6 bases, with 11 bases between. CDR3 length: 13 residues. CDR3 sequence reads: CASSQRRVAEAFF. DNA for the CDR3: TGTGCCAGCAGCCAGAGAAGGGTCGCTGAAGCTTTCTTT.

This clonotype was detected only a few times. The chain combines TRBV29-1 with TRBJ2-1, with TRBD2 matching 10 bases. The germline gives CDR1 SQVTM, CDR2 ANQGSEA. After removal of 7 bases from V and 2 bases from J, the junction contained 11 bases not matched to a gene. This CDR3 has 16 residues. CDR3 sequence reads: CSGGLAAQRAYNEQFF. CDR3 bases: TGCAGCGGCGGACTAGCGGCCCAACGGGCCTACAATGAGCAGTTCTTC.

The chain has TRBV5-6 and TRBJ2-1; perhaps TRBD1 as D (7 bases). V lost 3 bases and J 2 bases, leaving 12 bases between the germline ends. The CDR3 consists of 15 residues. CDR1 is SGHDT, CDR2 YYEEEE, per germline. CDR3 amino acids: CASSSQGRTYNEQFF. The CDR3 DNA reads as TGTGCCAGCAGCTCACAGGGGAGGACCTACAATGAGCAGTTCTTC.

This clonotype showed up many times. The CDR3 DNA reads as TGTGCCAGCAGCTTAAGCGGAACGGGGCGGAATGAGCAGTTCTTC. Its protein is CASSLSGTGRNEQFF. The chain recombines TRBV5-6 with TRBJ2-1; D tentatively fits TRBD1 or TRBD2 (5 bases each). Trimming took off 2 bases at V and 7 bases at J, with 16 bases between the two ends. The CDR3 runs 15 residues. Germline CDR1 is SGHDT and CDR2 is YYEEEE.

This clonotype was detected ten times or more. DNA for the CDR3: TGTGCCACCACTCAGGGGACTGCCCAAGAGACCCAGTACTTC. It yields the protein CATTQGTAQETQYF. The chain carries TRBV28 and TRBJ2-5, with D perhaps given as TRBD1 or TRBD2 (6 bases each). The CDR3 is 14 amino acids. Trimming stripped 10 bases from V and 1 base from J, with 16 bases between. Germline assignment: CDR1 MDHEN and CDR2 SYDVKM.

The chain couples TRBV6-5 to TRBJ2-1; maybe TRBD1 (6 bases). The CDR3 runs to 15 residues. V was trimmed by 2 bases and J by 3 bases, leaving 11 bases between them. Germline V lookup: CDR1 MNHEY, CDR2 SVGAGI. Here the CDR3 reads CASSYRTVIYNEQFF. The CDR3 DNA reads as TGTGCCAGCAGTTACAGGACAGTGATCTACAATGAGCAGTTCTTC.

V usage is TRBV6-2 or TRBV6-3 and J usage is TRBJ2-5; 7 positions match TRBD1. The CDR3 has 17 residues. Germline lookup yields CDR1 MNHEY and CDR2 SVGEGT. V trimming: 5 bases; J trimming: 5 bases; junction bases outside the gene matches: 17. CDR3 in DNA: TGTGCCAGCAGTCCGGACAGGACGAGGGGGAAGTCGGAGACCCAGTACTTC. Translating gives CASSPDRTRGKSETQYF.

This clonotype was counted only a few times. The V gene is TRBV6-5, the J gene TRBJ2-7, with TRBD1 matching over 10 bases. Germline lookup yields CDR1 MNHEY and CDR2 SVGAGI. The trim removed 4 bases at V and 4 bases at J, leaving 7 bases unmatched. There are 15 residues in the CDR3. The CDR3 region is CASSSSGTGVYEQYF. The CDR3 bases are TGTGCCAGCAGTTCCTCCGGGACAGGGGTATACGAGCAGTACTTC.

The V call is TRBV6-5, the J call TRBJ1-1; 7 bases line up with TRBD1. With V trimmed by 2 bases and J by 4 bases, 10 bases remained unmatched. Germline assignment: CDR1 MNHEY and CDR2 SVGAGI. The CDR3 sequence is 16 residues long. The CDR3: CASSYRYRGVGTEAFF. The CDR3 DNA reads as TGTGCCAGCAGTTACCGGTACAGGGGCGTGGGCACTGAAGCTTTCTTT.

V and J are TRBV4-3 and TRBJ2-5; D is perhaps TRBD1 or TRBD2 (5 bases each). The V end lost 1 base, the J end lost 1 base, and 7 bases lay between the germline ends. The germline gives CDR1 LGHNA, CDR2 YSLEER. CDR3 length equals 14 residues. This chain's CDR3 is CASSQVGAQETQYF. CDR3 sequence (DNA): TGCGCCAGCAGCCAAGTCGGGGCCCAAGAGACCCAGTACTTC.

The rearrangement uses TRBV5-1 and TRBJ1-1, with a weak D call TRBD1 (5 bases). Trimming removed 1 base at V and 1 base at J, with 17 bases between. Per germline, CDR1 SGHRS and CDR2 YFSETQ. CDR3 length: 17 residues. The CDR3 loop is CASSLSLGRVGNTEAFF. The CDR3 region has the DNA TGCGCCAGCAGCTTGTCACTGGGGCGAGTAGGGAACACTGAAGCTTTCTTT.

In this sample, this clonotype turned up a few times. The chain has TRBV5-6 and TRBJ1-2; D unclear. V dropped 0 bases and J dropped 4 bases, with 7 bases sitting between them. The CDR3 consists of 13 residues. CDR1 is SGHDT, CDR2 YYEEEE, per germline. CDR3: CASSLAPVYGYTF. The CDR3 DNA sequence: TGTGCCAGCAGCTTGGCCCCCGTCTATGGCTACACCTTC.

This clonotype was seen ten or more times. The rearrangement links TRBV5-1 to TRBJ1-2; D is unresolved. The CDR3 runs 12 residues. Germline CDR1 and CDR2: SGHRS and YFSETQ. Trimming stripped 5 bases from V and 4 bases from J, with 9 bases between. CDR3 residues: CASSYDTYGYTF. The CDR3 coding sequence is TGCGCCAGCAGTTATGATACCTATGGCTACACCTTC. Using reference TRBV5-1 and TRBJ1-2 for the parts outside the CDR3, the full variable domain is KAGVTQTPRYLIKTRGQQVTLSCSPISGHRSVSWYQQTPGQGLQFLFEYFSETQRNKGNFPGRFSGRQFSNSRSEMNVSTLELGDSALYLCASSYDTYGYTFGSGTRLTVV.

The V call is TRBV4-3, the J call TRBJ2-2; perhaps D is TRBD1 or TRBD2 (5 bases each). V gave up 2 bases and J gave up 6 bases, with 16 bases separating them. The CDR3 has 16 residues. Germline CDR1 reads LGHNA; CDR2 reads YSLEER. As DNA, the CDR3 is TGCGCCAGCAGCCAAACTAACGGGGCGCGGGCCGGGGAGCTGTTTTTT. As protein: CASSQTNGARAGELFF.

This chain joins TRBV29-1 and TRBJ2-1; 8 bases align to TRBD2. The CDR3 spans 12 residues. V trimming: 7 bases; J trimming: 9 bases; junction bases outside the gene matches: 8. Germline CDR1 SQVTM, CDR2 ANQGSEA. CDR3 in DNA: TGCAGCGACTATAGCGGGGACTCTGAGCAGTTCTTC. Its protein is CSDYSGDSEQFF.

This clonotype occurred many times. The chain is built from TRBV10-3 and TRBJ2-1, with TRBD1 as a possible D gene (6 bases). Germline assignment: CDR1 ENHRY and CDR2 SYGVKD. V was shortened by 5 bases and J by 5 bases, with 19 bases between the two germline ends. The CDR3 loop spans 16 amino acids. The CDR3 spells CAISPNTGPRNNEQFF. The CDR3 region has the DNA TGTGCCATCAGTCCAAATACAGGGCCTAGGAACAATGAGCAGTTCTTC.

The V call is TRBV4-3, the J call TRBJ1-3; D perhaps matches TRBD1 (6 bases). Trimming left V 4 bases short and J 0 bases short, with 10 bases between. The CDR3 has 15 residues. The germline gives CDR1 LGHNA, CDR2 YSLEER. The CDR3 sequence: CASSRGQNSGNTIYF. CDR3 bases: TGCGCCAGCAGCCGGGGACAAAACTCTGGAAACACCATATATTTT.

This clonotype turned up a few times. This chain joins TRBV7-8 and TRBJ1-6; D unclear. Trimming took 2 bases from V and 1 from J, leaving 9 bases between them. This CDR3 comprises 16 residues. Germline CDR1 is SGHVS and CDR2 is FQNEAQ. This CDR3 reads CASSLKGGSYNSPLHF. The CDR3 bases are TGTGCCAGCAGCTTAAAAGGAGGGTCCTATAATTCACCCCTCCACTTT.

The chain employs TRBV6-1 and TRBJ1-5; D uncertain. The germline V and J ends were trimmed by 8 bases and 4 bases, with 15 bases remaining between them. CDR1 and CDR2 from the germline V gene are MNHNS and SASEGT. This CDR3 is 14 amino acids long. Written as DNA, the CDR3 is TGTGCCAGCGGTGGTACGGCGAATAATCAGCCCCAGCATTTT. Translated, it gives CASGGTANNQPQHF.